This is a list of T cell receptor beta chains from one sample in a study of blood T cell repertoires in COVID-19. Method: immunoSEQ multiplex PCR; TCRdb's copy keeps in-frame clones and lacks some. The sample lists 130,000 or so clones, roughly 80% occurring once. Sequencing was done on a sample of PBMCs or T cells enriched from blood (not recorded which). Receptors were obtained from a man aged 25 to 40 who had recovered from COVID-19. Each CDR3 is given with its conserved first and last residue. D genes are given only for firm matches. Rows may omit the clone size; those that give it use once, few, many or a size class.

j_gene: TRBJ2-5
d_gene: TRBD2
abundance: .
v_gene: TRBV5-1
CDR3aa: CASSWLAGERETQYF
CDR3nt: TGCGCCAGCAGCTGGTTAGCGGGAGAGAGAGAGACCCAGTACTTC

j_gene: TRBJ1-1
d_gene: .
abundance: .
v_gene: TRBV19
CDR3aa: CATQGQGGAFF
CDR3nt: TGTGCCACCCAAGGGCAAGGGGGAGCTTTCTTT

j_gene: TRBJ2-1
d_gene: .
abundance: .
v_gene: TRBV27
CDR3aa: CASSLSGHPANEQFF
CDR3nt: TGTGCCAGCAGTTTATCGGGACACCCCGCGAATGAGCAGTTCTTC

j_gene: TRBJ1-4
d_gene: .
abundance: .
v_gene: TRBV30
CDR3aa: CAWTPGGANEKLFF
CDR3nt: TGTGCCTGGACCCCAGGAGGAGCTAATGAAAAACTGTTTTTT

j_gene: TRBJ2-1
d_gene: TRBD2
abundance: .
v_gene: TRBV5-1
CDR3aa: CASSLAGGSLYNEQFF
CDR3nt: TGCGCCAGCAGCTTGGCAGGCGGGAGTTTATACAATGAGCAGTTCTTC

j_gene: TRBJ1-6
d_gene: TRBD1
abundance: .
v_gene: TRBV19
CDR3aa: CASSHSTGTGDSPLHF
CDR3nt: TGTGCCAGTAGTCACTCTACCGGGACAGGGGATTCACCCCTCCACTTT

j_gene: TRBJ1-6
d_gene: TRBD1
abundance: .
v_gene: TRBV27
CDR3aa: CASSLAGQTNSPLHF
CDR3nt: TGTGCCAGCAGTTTAGCGGGACAGACCAATTCACCCCTCCACTTT

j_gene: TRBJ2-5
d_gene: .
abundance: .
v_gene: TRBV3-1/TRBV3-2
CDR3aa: CASSQDSPGPYQETQYF
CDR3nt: TGTGCCAGCAGCCAAGACTCCCCAGGGCCTTACCAAGAGACCCAGTACTTC

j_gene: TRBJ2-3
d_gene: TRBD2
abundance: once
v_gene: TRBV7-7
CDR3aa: CASSSTSGRGTDTQYF
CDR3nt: TGTGCCAGCAGCTCCACTAGCGGGAGAGGCACAGATACGCAGTATTTT

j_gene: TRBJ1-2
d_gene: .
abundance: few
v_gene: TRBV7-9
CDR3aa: CASSNRDYGYTF
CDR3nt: TGTGCCAGCAGCAATCGAGACTATGGCTACACCTTC

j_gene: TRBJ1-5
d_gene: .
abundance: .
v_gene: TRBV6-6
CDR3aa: CASSYWQAYSNQPQHF
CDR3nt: TGTGCCAGCAGTTACTGGCAGGCCTATAGCAATCAGCCCCAGCATTTT

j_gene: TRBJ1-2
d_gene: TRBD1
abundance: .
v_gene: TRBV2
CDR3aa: CASRRQGATNYGYTF
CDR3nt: TGTGCCAGCAGAAGACAGGGGGCAACTAACTATGGCTACACCTTC

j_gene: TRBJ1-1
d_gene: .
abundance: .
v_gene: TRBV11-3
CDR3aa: CASSLGPGREAFF
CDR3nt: TGTGCCAGCAGCTTAGGGCCGGGTCGGGAAGCTTTCTTT

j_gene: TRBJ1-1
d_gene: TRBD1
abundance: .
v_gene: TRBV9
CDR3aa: CASSADRGGAFF
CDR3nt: TGTGCCAGCAGCGCGGACAGGGGGGGAGCTTTCTTT

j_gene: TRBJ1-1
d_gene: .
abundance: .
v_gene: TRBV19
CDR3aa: CASSPTDYSIAWTEAFF
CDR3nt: TGTGCCAGTAGTCCGACCGACTACTCGATTGCATGGACTGAAGCTTTCTTT

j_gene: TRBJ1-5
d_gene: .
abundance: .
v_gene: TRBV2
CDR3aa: CASSESARGHQPQHF
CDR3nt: TGTGCCAGCAGTGAATCCGCCAGGGGTCATCAGCCCCAGCATTTT

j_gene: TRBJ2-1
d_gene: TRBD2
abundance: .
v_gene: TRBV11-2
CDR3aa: CASSPTSEGEQFF
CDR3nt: TGTGCCAGCAGCCCGACTAGCGAGGGGGAGCAGTTCTTC

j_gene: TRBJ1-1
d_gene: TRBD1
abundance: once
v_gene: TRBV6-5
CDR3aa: CASRVQGAAEAFF
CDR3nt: TGTGCCAGCAGAGTACAGGGGGCGGCTGAAGCTTTCTTT

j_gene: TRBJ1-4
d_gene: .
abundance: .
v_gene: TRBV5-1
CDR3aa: CASSFQGGEKLFF
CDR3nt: TGCGCCAGCAGCTTTCAGGGTGGTGAAAAACTGTTTTTT

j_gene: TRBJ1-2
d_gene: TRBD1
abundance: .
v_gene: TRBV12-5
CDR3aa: CASGLPPGQGRSYYGYTF
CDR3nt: TGTGCTAGTGGTTTGCCTCCGGGACAGGGAAGGTCGTACTATGGCTACACCTTC

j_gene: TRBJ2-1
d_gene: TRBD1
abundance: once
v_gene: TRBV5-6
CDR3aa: CASRRDRPYNEQFF
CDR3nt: TGTGCCAGTCGCCGGGACAGACCATACAATGAGCAGTTCTTC

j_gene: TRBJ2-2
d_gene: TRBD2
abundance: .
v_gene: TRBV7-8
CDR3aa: CASSPRTSGGVDGELFF
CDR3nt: TGTGCCAGCAGCCCCAGGACTAGCGGGGGGGTTGACGGGGAGCTGTTTTTT

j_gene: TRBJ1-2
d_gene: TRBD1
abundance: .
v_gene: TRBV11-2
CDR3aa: CASSQSGTGGNGYTF
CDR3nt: TGTGCCAGCAGCCAAAGCGGGACAGGGGGCAATGGCTACACCTTC

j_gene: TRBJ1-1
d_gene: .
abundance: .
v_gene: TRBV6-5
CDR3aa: CASSWSGTKNTEAFF
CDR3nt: TGTGCCAGCAGTTGGTCCGGGACAAAGAACACTGAAGCTTTCTTT

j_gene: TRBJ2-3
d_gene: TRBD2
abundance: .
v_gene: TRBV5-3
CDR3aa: CVRSSGLAGGDTQYF
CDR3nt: TGTGTCAGAAGCTCGGGACTAGCGGGAGGCGATACGCAGTATTTT

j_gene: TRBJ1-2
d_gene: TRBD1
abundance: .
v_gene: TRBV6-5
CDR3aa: CASSLTGTAYGYTF
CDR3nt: TGTGCCAGCAGTTTAACCGGGACAGCCTATGGCTACACCTTC

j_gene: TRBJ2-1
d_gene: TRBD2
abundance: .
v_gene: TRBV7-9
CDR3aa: CASKPGGGPEQFF
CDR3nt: TGTGCCAGCAAGCCAGGCGGGGGGCCGGAGCAGTTCTTC

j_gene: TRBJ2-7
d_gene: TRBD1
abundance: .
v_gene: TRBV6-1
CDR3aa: CASSDRFQGDYEQYF
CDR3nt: TGTGCCAGCAGTGACAGGTTTCAGGGGGACTACGAGCAGTACTTC

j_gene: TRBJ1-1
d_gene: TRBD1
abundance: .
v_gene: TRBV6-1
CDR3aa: CASSEALTGTGGFTEAFF
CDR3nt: TGTGCCAGCAGTGAAGCCCTGACCGGGACAGGGGGTTTTACTGAAGCTTTCTTT

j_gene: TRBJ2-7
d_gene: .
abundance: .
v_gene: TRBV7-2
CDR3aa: CASSLARADEQYF
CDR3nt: TGTGCCAGCAGCTTAGCCAGGGCCGACGAGCAGTACTTC

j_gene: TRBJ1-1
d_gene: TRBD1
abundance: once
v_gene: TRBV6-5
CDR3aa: CASSTRQGSTEAFF
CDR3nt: TGTGCCAGCAGTACCCGACAGGGTAGCACTGAAGCTTTCTTT

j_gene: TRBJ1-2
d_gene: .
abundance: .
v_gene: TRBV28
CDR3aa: CASSLSAGSSSDDGYTF
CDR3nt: TGTGCCAGCAGTTTATCGGCAGGTTCGTCGTCGGATGATGGCTACACCTTC

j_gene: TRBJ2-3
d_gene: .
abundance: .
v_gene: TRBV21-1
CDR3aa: CASSKSSASLAGVPDTQYF
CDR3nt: TGTGCCAGCAGCAAAAGTTCGGCCTCTCTAGCGGGGGTTCCAGATACGCAGTATTTT

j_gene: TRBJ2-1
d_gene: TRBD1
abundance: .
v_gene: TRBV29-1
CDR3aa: CSVEDLGDSVYYNEQFF
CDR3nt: TGCAGCGTTGAAGATCTCGGGGACAGCGTCTACTACAATGAGCAGTTCTTC

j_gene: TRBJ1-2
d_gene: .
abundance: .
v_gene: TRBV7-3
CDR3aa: CASGDGAIGYTF
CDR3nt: TGTGCCAGTGGAGACGGAGCCATTGGCTACACCTTC

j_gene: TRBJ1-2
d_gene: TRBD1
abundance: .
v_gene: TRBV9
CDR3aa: CASSAFAGTGDHSNYGYTF
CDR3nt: TGTGCCAGCAGCGCCTTCGCCGGGACAGGGGACCACTCTAACTATGGCTACACCTTC